This TCR beta chain was found in a study of tumor and adjacent non-tumor tissue in lung cancer. As for the study in general: Samples averaged roughly 4.4 million productive TCRbeta reads each.

The library came from three nested PCR rounds adapted from ARM-PCR protocols. TCRdb fed the multiplex PCR reads into MiXCR, producing one record per CDR3 protein. Seen here are 100,000 to 150,000 distinct CDR3 sequences, 55% to 75% observed once, and the top ten hold roughly 13%. RNA was extracted from bulk tissue without any cell sorting. In regard to this clonotype: One junction end does not reproduce the germline sequence, and a read error may be involved.

Germline assignment: CDR1 MNHEY and CDR2 SVGEGT. The CDR3 loop spans 20 amino acids. This chain joins TRBV6-2 or TRBV6-3 and TRBJ2-1; TRBD1 aligns across 9 bases. This TCR was recovered from a man aged 25 to 40 with non-small cell lung cancer. Sequencing used lung tumor tissue. Here the CDR3 DNA reads TGTGCCAGCAGTTTCTCGGCGGGACAGGGCTACCTAAGCTCCTACAGTGAGCAGCTCTTC. Protein product: CASSFSAGQGYLSSYSEQLF.